What follows is one TCR beta chain and its context. This sample is drawn from a study of blood T cell repertoires in COVID-19. Assay used: immunoSEQ multiplex PCR; TCRdb lists only in-frame clones, some missing. The data show fewer than 350,000 clones, with roughly 89% seen just once and 3.5% to 4% held by the top ten. This TCR was sampled from a woman in her sixties or seventies with COVID-19, enrolled during active disease. Sequencing was done on a sample of peripheral blood.

This CDR3 is CAWSGASYEQYF. As DNA, the CDR3 is TGTGCCTGGAGTGGGGCTTCCTACGAGCAGTACTTC. The chain couples TRBV30 to TRBJ2-7; D uncertain. The CDR3 totals 12 residues. CDR1 and CDR2 from the germline V gene are GTSNPN and SVGIG (reference sequence). The germline V and J ends were trimmed by 1 base and 1 base, with 5 bases remaining between them. Complete variable domain (other parts from reference TRBV30 and TRBJ2-7): SQTIHQWPATLVQPVGSPLSLECTVEGTSNPNLYWYRQAAGRGLQLLFYSVGIGQISSEVPQNLSASRPQDRQFILSSKKLLLSDSGFYLCAWSGASYEQYFGPGTRLTVT.